These 14 T cell receptor beta chains were sequenced from one sample in a study of blood T cell repertoires in COVID-19. The assay was immunoSEQ multiplex PCR, and TCRdb's table has in-frame clones only and misses some. The table shows approximately 240,000 clones, with approximately 81% occurring only once. Input material: peripheral blood. The receptors here all came from a woman of 80 years or more with active or convalescent COVID-19.

This chain connects TRBV7-3 to TRBJ2-1; TRBD2 matches at 11 bases. The junction had 6 bases not matched to a gene; V was cut back by 5 bases and J by 6 bases. The CDR3 is 15 residues long. The germline V gene encodes CDR1 SGHTA and CDR2 FQGTGA. DNA for the CDR3: TGTGCCAGCAGCAGAGGACTAGCGGGCCTCAATGAGCAGTTCTTC. Translation gives CASSRGLAGLNEQFF.

This chain uses TRBV6-1 with TRBJ1-1; tentatively, D is TRBD1 (6 bases). The V end was cut by 6 bases, the J end by 5 bases, with 19 bases between. CDR3 length equals 15 residues. Germline V gene data show CDR1 as MNHNS and CDR2 as SASEGT. CDR3 sequence: CASRPTGLVGTEAFF. As DNA, the CDR3 is TGTGCCAGCAGGCCGACAGGCCTCGTAGGAACTGAAGCTTTCTTT.

V and J are TRBV7-9 and TRBJ2-2; D may be TRBD1 (6 bases). V lost 3 bases and J lost 8, with 19 bases in between. Germline lookup yields CDR1 SEHNR and CDR2 FQNEAQ (reference sequence). This CDR3 spans 16 amino acids. The CDR3 region is CASSFPRQVGTGELFF. The CDR3 nucleotides are TGTGCCAGCAGCTTCCCACGACAGGTGGGGACGGGGGAGCTGTTTTTT.

The J gene is TRBJ2-1, the V gene TRBV7-9, with 8 bases matching TRBD2. This CDR3 comprises 16 residues. V gave up 5 bases and J gave up 6 bases; unmatched junction bases: 12. CDR1 and CDR2 (germline): SEHNR, FQNEAQ (reference sequence). CDR3 coding DNA: TGTGCCAGCAGCGGCATACTAGCGGAGCCTTCCAATGAGCAGTTCTTC. Amino acids: CASSGILAEPSNEQFF. The whole variable domain, filled in from reference TRBV7-9 and TRBJ2-1, reads DTGVSQNPRHKITKRGQNVTFRCDPISEHNRLYWYRQTLGQGPEFLTYFQNEAQLEKSRLLSDRFSAERPKGSFSTLEIQRTEQGDSAMYLCASSGILAEPSNEQFFGPGTRLTVL.

J is TRBJ2-1 and V is TRBV14; D is perhaps TRBD2 (7 bases). Germline lookup yields CDR1 SGHDN and CDR2 FVKESK. V lost 0 bases to trimming and J lost 5 bases, with 14 bases between them. The CDR3 is 16 residues long. The CDR3 DNA is TGTGCCAGCAGCCAAGATGGGGGGGGGCCCCACAATGAGCAGTTCTTC. This sequence encodes CASSQDGGGPHNEQFF. The full variable domain, with the rest looked up from reference TRBV14 and TRBJ2-1, is EAGVTQFPSHSVIEKGQTVTLRCDPISGHDNLYWYRRVMGKEIKFLLHFVKESKQDESGMPNNRFLAERTGGTYSTLKVQPAELEDSGVYFCASSQDGGGPHNEQFFGPGTRLTVL.

The genes are TRBV6-5 and TRBJ2-1, with 10 bases fitting TRBD2. The V gene end was trimmed by 6 bases and the J gene end by 6 bases; junction bases not matched to a gene: 5. Germline assignment: CDR1 MNHEY and CDR2 SVGAGI. The CDR3 totals 14 residues. The CDR3, as DNA: TGTGCCAGCAGCTACAGCGGGAGGGCCAATGAGCAGTTCTTC. It yields the protein CASSYSGRANEQFF.

The genes are TRBV9 and TRBJ2-2, with 7 bases matching TRBD2. Germline lookup yields CDR1 SGDLS and CDR2 YYNGEE. Unmatched junction bases numbered 6, after V lost 4 bases and J lost 6 bases. The CDR3 consists of 14 residues. The CDR3 DNA is TGTGCCAGCAGCTCCGGGACTACGGCCGGGGAGCTGTTTTTT. It encodes CASSSGTTAGELFF.

This chain connects TRBV10-3 to TRBJ1-1, with a weak D call TRBD1 (5 bases). Germline assignment: CDR1 ENHRY and CDR2 SYGVKD. The CDR3 extends over 13 amino acids. Trimming pared 7 bases from V and 1 base from J, leaving 10 bases between. The CDR3 coding sequence is TGTGCCATCACTACCGACAGGAACACTGAAGCTTTCTTT. As protein: CAITTDRNTEAFF.

The V gene is TRBV2, the J gene TRBJ1-4; the D gene is possibly TRBD1 (5 bases). CDR3 length: 13 residues. The germline gives CDR1 SNHLY, CDR2 FYNNEI. The V gene lost 8 bases and the J gene lost 5 bases, with 12 bases spanning the gap. CDR3: CASAAGPNEKLFF. CDR3 bases: TGTGCCAGCGCTGCGGGACCCAATGAAAAACTGTTTTTT.

V usage is TRBV6-6 and J usage is TRBJ2-1; 8 nucleotides match TRBD1. Germline V gives CDR1 MNHNY, CDR2 SVGAGI (reference sequence). This CDR3 spans 14 amino acids. The J segment lost 9 bases and the V segment lost 7 bases, leaving 11 bases of the junction unmatched. The CDR3 reads CASTLTGAGAEQFF. The CDR3 DNA reads as TGTGCCAGCACTCTGACAGGGGCCGGGGCTGAGCAGTTCTTC.

This rearrangement joins TRBV5-1 to TRBJ2-1; TRBD2 might be the D (5 bases). V was shortened by 2 bases and J by 8 bases, with 5 bases between the two germline ends. This CDR3 region has 11 residues. CDR1 and CDR2 from the germline V gene are SGHRS and YFSETQ. The CDR3 bases are TGCGCCAGCAGCTTTAGCGATGAGCAGTTCTTC. Residues: CASSFSDEQFF.

The chain carries TRBV24-1 and TRBJ1-5, with D maybe TRBD1 (6 bases). There are 15 residues in the CDR3. With 5 bases removed from V and 4 bases from J, the gap between germline ends came to 14 bases. Per the germline V gene, CDR1 is KGHDR and CDR2 is SFDVKD. CDR3: CATSVPTGGNQPQHF. The CDR3 DNA reads as TGTGCCACCAGTGTCCCGACAGGCGGAAATCAGCCCCAGCATTTT.

J is TRBJ2-6 and V is TRBV10-3; perhaps TRBD1 as D (5 bases). Germline assignment: CDR1 ENHRY and CDR2 SYGVKD. CDR3 length: 13 amino acids. The germline V and J ends were trimmed by 9 bases and 0 bases, with 6 bases remaining between them. CDR3 amino acids: CAIGDSGANVLTF. CDR3 coding DNA: TGTGCCATAGGGGACTCTGGGGCCAACGTCCTGACTTTC.

J is TRBJ2-1 and V is TRBV19; 8 nucleotides line up with TRBD1. The ends lost 7 bases at V and 6 bases at J; junction bases unmatched: 14. The CDR3 consists of 16 residues. The V gene's germline CDR1 is LNHDA and CDR2 SQIVND (reference sequence). CDR3 bases: TGTGCCAGTACCTTTAATCGGCGGACAGGGACCAATGAGCAGTTCTTC. This gives the protein CASTFNRRTGTNEQFF.